The rows below give T cell receptor beta chains drawn from one sample of a study of T-cell reconstitution after alpha-beta-depleted transplantation in children. TCRdb re-called the PCR reads with MiXCR, one entry per CDR3 protein. Of 440,000 or so distinct CDR3 sequences in the sample, 43% are singletons; the top ten hold 25% to 30%. The sample in question was PBMCs, obtained before TCRalphabeta/CD19-depleted stem cell transplant. The source is a girl under 10 years old with aplastic anemia, due to receive a stem cell transplant. The CDR3 runs from the conserved cysteine through the conserved F or W. Each record gives: V gene, clone size, J gene, D gene, CDR3 DNA, CDR3 protein. The D gene is left open where the match is weak. Clone size is given for some rows only: seen once, a few or many times, or a class if the clone is expanded.

V: TRBV12-5; size: .; J: TRBJ2-6; D: .; DNA: TGTGCTAGTGAGCACCACTCTGGGGCCAACGTCCTGACTTTC; CDR3: CASEHHSGANVLTF
V: TRBV9; size: many; J: TRBJ2-2; D: .; DNA: TGTGCCAGCAGCGTAACCCACGGCGAGGGGCCGGGGAACACCGGGGAGCTGTTTTTT; CDR3: CASSVTHGEGPGNTGELFF
V: TRBV4-3; size: .; J: TRBJ2-3; D: TRBD2; DNA: TGCGCCAGCAGCCGGGGGACTAGCGGGAGAGCAGGCACAGATACGCAGTATTTT; CDR3: CASSRGTSGRAGTDTQYF
V: TRBV9; size: .; J: TRBJ2-7; D: TRBD1; DNA: TGTGCCAGCAGCGCCGGGACAGGGGTCGAGCAGTACTTC; CDR3: CASSAGTGVEQYF
V: TRBV6-4; size: .; J: TRBJ1-3; D: TRBD1; DNA: TGTGCCAGCAGTGACCAGAGGGGGCCCCTAGGAAACACCATATATTTT; CDR3: CASSDQRGPLGNTIYF
V: TRBV6-1; size: .; J: TRBJ2-5; D: .; DNA: TGTGCCAGCAGTCCCCTGAGGGGGGGAAAAGAGACCCAGTACTTC; CDR3: CASSPLRGGKETQYF
V: TRBV11-2; size: few; J: TRBJ1-1; D: .; DNA: TGTGCCAGCAGCCCCCAGGGCTATGAAGCTTTCTTT; CDR3: CASSPQGYEAFF
V: TRBV20-1; size: .; J: TRBJ2-3; D: .; DNA: TGCAGTGCTAGGCCATGGGAGGATACGCAGTATTTT; CDR3: CSARPWEDTQYF
V: TRBV11-1; size: few; J: TRBJ2-1; D: .; DNA: TGTGCCAGCAGCCATGGAGGCCGGGGGGCGGCGCACCAACCGGGGCAGTTCTTC; CDR3: CASSHGGRGAAHQPGQFF
V: TRBV12-3/TRBV12-4; size: few; J: TRBJ1-6; D: .; DNA: TGTGCCAGCACCCCATGGAGCTCCTATAATTCACCCCTCCACTTT; CDR3: CASTPWSSYNSPLHF
V: TRBV20-1; size: many; J: TRBJ1-6; D: .; DNA: TGCAGTGCTAGAGACTTACAGGGAGGTGGGAATTCACCCCTCCACTTT; CDR3: CSARDLQGGGNSPLHF
V: TRBV12-3/TRBV12-4; size: .; J: TRBJ1-2; D: TRBD1; DNA: TGTGCCAGCAGCCCTCCCGACAGGGGGCTCTATGGCTACACCTTC; CDR3: CASSPPDRGLYGYTF
V: TRBV5-1; size: .; J: TRBJ2-5; D: .; DNA: TGCGCCAGCAGCTGGCCGGGAACGATCTCAGAGACCCAGTACTTC; CDR3: CASSWPGTISETQYF
V: TRBV6-1; size: .; J: TRBJ2-1; D: .; DNA: TGTGCCAGCAGTGCCCGGGGAAGCTCCTACAATGAGCAGTTCTTC; CDR3: CASSARGSSYNEQFF
V: TRBV7-3; size: .; J: TRBJ2-7; D: TRBD1; DNA: TGTGCCAGCAGCTTATTCGGGACAGATTACGAGCAGTACTTC; CDR3: CASSLFGTDYEQYF
V: TRBV4-3; size: .; J: TRBJ1-5; D: .; DNA: TGCGCCAGCAGCCAAGAGGTACTCGGGGGTGGTCAGCCCCAGCATTTT; CDR3: CASSQEVLGGGQPQHF
V: TRBV7-2; size: .; J: TRBJ2-7; D: .; DNA: TGTGCCAGCAGCCCGGGACGCTATAAACACGAGCAGTACTTC; CDR3: CASSPGRYKHEQYF
V: TRBV7-9; size: .; J: TRBJ2-1; D: .; DNA: TGTGCCAGCAGCAAACCAGGGAATTCCGTTTACAATGAGCAGTTCTTC; CDR3: CASSKPGNSVYNEQFF
V: TRBV15; size: .; J: TRBJ2-1; D: .; DNA: TGTGCCACCAGCCGCCCGACCTACAATGAGCAGTTCTTC; CDR3: CATSRPTYNEQFF
V: TRBV20-1; size: many; J: TRBJ2-4; D: .; DNA: TGCAGTGCCTCCCAACCGGCCAAAAACATTCAGTACTTC; CDR3: CSASQPAKNIQYF
V: TRBV7-9; size: .; J: TRBJ2-2; D: .; DNA: TGTGCCAGCAGCTTAAAGGGGGGAAACACCGGGGAGCTGTTTTTT; CDR3: CASSLKGGNTGELFF
V: TRBV29-1; size: .; J: TRBJ2-2; D: .; DNA: TGCAGCGTTGGGGGGACTGCAACCGGGGAGCTGTTTTTT; CDR3: CSVGGTATGELFF
V: TRBV6-1; size: .; J: TRBJ1-2; D: .; DNA: TGTGCCAGCGGGAGAGGATATGGCTACACCTTC; CDR3: CASGRGYGYTF
V: TRBV29-1; size: .; J: TRBJ1-2; D: TRBD1; DNA: TGCAGCGTGGGTCCGGGACAGCCTAACTATGGCTACACCTTC; CDR3: CSVGPGQPNYGYTF
V: TRBV12-3/TRBV12-4; size: .; J: TRBJ2-4; D: .; DNA: TGTGCCAGCTCCATCCGTCTAGCCAAAAACATTCAGTACTTC; CDR3: CASSIRLAKNIQYF
V: TRBV5-5; size: .; J: TRBJ2-1; D: TRBD1; DNA: TGTGCCAGCAGCCCGACAGGGCCCCCCAATGAGCAGTTCTTC; CDR3: CASSPTGPPNEQFF
V: TRBV12-3/TRBV12-4; size: .; J: TRBJ1-1; D: TRBD1; DNA: TGTGCCAGCAGCCAGGACAGGGGCACTGAAGCTTTCTTT; CDR3: CASSQDRGTEAFF
V: TRBV7-8; size: .; J: TRBJ2-3; D: .; DNA: TGTGCCAGCAGCTTAAAGGTGGGAGGTAGCACAGATACGCAGTATTTT; CDR3: CASSLKVGGSTDTQYF
V: TRBV12-3/TRBV12-4; size: .; J: TRBJ1-3; D: TRBD1; DNA: TGTGCCAGCAGTCGATCAGGGGGAGGAAACACCATATATTTT; CDR3: CASSRSGGGNTIYF
V: TRBV5-1; size: many; J: TRBJ2-1; D: .; DNA: TGCGCCAGCAGCTTGTGGCAGGGAGGAGTGAATGAGCAGTTCTTC; CDR3: CASSLWQGGVNEQFF
V: TRBV29-1; size: .; J: TRBJ2-1; D: .; DNA: TGCAGCGTTGGTGCGGGAATTAATGAGCAGTTCTTC; CDR3: CSVGAGINEQFF
V: TRBV4-1; size: .; J: TRBJ2-5; D: .; DNA: TGCGCCAGCAGCCAAGCTACCGGGGGAGAGACCCAGTACTTC; CDR3: CASSQATGGETQYF
V: TRBV28; size: .; J: TRBJ2-5; D: .; DNA: TGTGCCAACCGACTACAAGAGACCCAGTACTTC; CDR3: CANRLQETQYF
V: TRBV29-1; size: .; J: TRBJ1-2; D: .; DNA: TGCAGCGTTGAGGGGGCGCACGGCTACACCTTC; CDR3: CSVEGAHGYTF
V: TRBV6-5; size: few; J: TRBJ1-2; D: TRBD1; DNA: TGTGCCAGCAGTTACCTAGCCGGGACAGGGGGCGAAGGGAACTATGGCTACACCTTC; CDR3: CASSYLAGTGGEGNYGYTF
V: TRBV20-1; size: .; J: TRBJ2-7; D: TRBD1; DNA: TGCAGTGCTAGAGGTTCGGGACAGGGAATTTACGAGCAGTACTTC; CDR3: CSARGSGQGIYEQYF
V: TRBV7-6; size: .; J: TRBJ2-1; D: TRBD2; DNA: TGTGCCAGCACACTACTAGCGGGAGTCGGCAATGAGCAGTTCTTC; CDR3: CASTLLAGVGNEQFF
V: TRBV20-1; size: .; J: TRBJ2-7; D: .; DNA: TGCAGTGCTACTGACCATTACACTTACGAGGAGCAGTACTTC; CDR3: CSATDHYTYEEQYF
V: TRBV11-2; size: many; J: TRBJ2-3; D: .; DNA: TGTGCCAGCAGCTTAGTAGGCAGGTCGAGCACAGATACGCAGTATTTT; CDR3: CASSLVGRSSTDTQYF
V: TRBV12-3/TRBV12-4; size: .; J: TRBJ2-7; D: TRBD2; DNA: TGTGCCTGCTCCCAACATCCGCGGGAGTGGTTAAGCTACGAGCAGTACTTC; CDR3: CACSQHPREWLSYEQYF
V: TRBV15; size: many; J: TRBJ2-1; D: TRBD2; DNA: TGTGCCACCAGCAGAGAGGGTACCAGTCAGCGGGAGGTCGGGAATGAGCAGTTCTTC; CDR3: CATSREGTSQREVGNEQFF
V: TRBV6-1; size: .; J: TRBJ1-2; D: TRBD1; DNA: TGTGCCAGCAGTGAAGCGACAGGGATAAGAGCTAACTATGGCTACACCTTC; CDR3: CASSEATGIRANYGYTF
V: TRBV6-5; size: .; J: TRBJ2-7; D: .; DNA: TGTGCCAGCAGCATACTCGGACGGAGCGCAGAGCAGTACTTC; CDR3: CASSILGRSAEQYF
V: TRBV15; size: few; J: TRBJ2-7; D: .; DNA: TGTGCCTCAGCTGATAGTGATTCCTACGAGCAGTACTTC; CDR3: CASADSDSYEQYF
V: TRBV5-1; size: .; J: TRBJ1-4; D: .; DNA: TGCGCCAGCAGCTTGCTTGGGCAACCGAATGAAAAACTGTTTTTT; CDR3: CASSLLGQPNEKLFF
V: TRBV7-9; size: .; J: TRBJ1-3; D: .; DNA: TGTGCCAGCAGCTTAGCAGCCTCCAGGATGTCTGGAAACACCATATATTTT; CDR3: CASSLAASRMSGNTIYF
V: TRBV6-5; size: few; J: TRBJ2-7; D: .; DNA: TGTGCCAGCAGTTACTCGATGTTATCAGCCCACGAGCAGTACTTC; CDR3: CASSYSMLSAHEQYF